A single sample is the source of the 10 T cell receptor beta chains below, sequenced in a study of cytomegalovirus exposure and HLA in healthy donors. A multiplex PCR was run with 60 Vbeta primers and 13 Jbeta primers. TCRdb's table, derived via immunoSEQ multiplex PCR, lists solely in-frame clones and lacks some. The table for this sample gives roughly 70,000 clones. Sequencing input: PBMCs. These receptors were collected from a man aged 35-49 years in good health and CMV-seronegative.

The rearrangement links TRBV6-5 to TRBJ1-4; D is unresolved. Deletions cut 0 bases from V and 7 bases from J, with 6 bases between. This CDR3 spans 13 amino acids. Germline assignment: CDR1 MNHEY and CDR2 SVGAGI. As DNA, the CDR3 is TGTGCCAGCAGTTACTCGAGCGGTGAAAAACTGTTTTTT. Translation: CASSYSSGEKLFF.

The gene calls are TRBV18 and TRBJ1-5; 9 nucleotides line up with TRBD1. Per the germline V gene, CDR1 is KGHSH and CDR2 is LQKENI. Losses at the gene ends were 6 bases for V and 0 bases for J; bases not matched to a gene: 3. This CDR3 contains 15 residues. Here the CDR3 reads CASSDRGYSNQPQHF. The CDR3, as DNA: TGTGCCAGCTCGGACAGGGGCTATAGCAATCAGCCCCAGCATTTT.

J is TRBJ2-7 and V is TRBV27; weak D call: TRBD2 (5 bases). V shed 0 bases and J shed 0 bases, with 9 bases lying between them. The germline gives CDR1 MNHEY, CDR2 SMNVEV (reference sequence). The CDR3 extends over 15 amino acids. CDR3 residues: CASSLSRRGSYEQYF. In nucleotides, the CDR3 is TGTGCCAGCAGTTTATCCCGACGGGGCTCCTACGAGCAGTACTTC.

The DNA of the CDR3 is TGTGCCAGCAGTTTCCTGGGAGGGGCGGGCTATGGCTACACCTTC. Translated, it gives CASSFLGGAGYGYTF. The chain is built from TRBV27 and TRBJ1-2; a weak D match, TRBD1 (5 bases). Per germline, CDR1 MNHEY and CDR2 SMNVEV (reference sequence). Trimming left V 3 bases short and J 4 bases short, with 15 bases between. This CDR3 spans 15 amino acids.

In nucleotides, the CDR3 is TGTGCCACCAGCAGGACCTGGGGGGGGGCTGGCACTGAAGCTTTCTTT. This encodes CATSRTWGGAGTEAFF. The chain has TRBV15 and TRBJ1-1, with a tentative D call TRBD1 (6 bases). The CDR3 is made up of 16 amino acids. From germline, CDR1 is LNHNV and CDR2 YYDKDF (reference sequence). V gave up 3 bases and J gave up 4 bases, with 18 bases separating them. Together with reference TRBV15 and TRBJ1-1, the CDR3 gives the full variable domain: DAMVIQNPRYQVTQFGKPVTLSCSQTLNHNVMYWYQQKSSQAPKLLFHYYDKDFNNEADTPDNFQSRRPNTSFCFLDIRSPGLGDTAMYLCATSRTWGGAGTEAFFGQGTRLTVV.

The gene calls are TRBV10-3 and TRBJ2-2; tentative D call: TRBD1 (6 bases). Germline loops: CDR1 ENHRY, CDR2 SYGVKD. The CDR3 runs 14 residues. The V end lost 6 bases, the J end lost 4 bases, and 12 bases lay between the germline ends. CDR3: CAIRAGAGTGELFF. CDR3 nucleotides: TGTGCCATCAGGGCAGGGGCCGGCACCGGGGAGCTGTTTTTT.

The J gene is TRBJ1-6, the V gene TRBV4-1; D is uncertain. The CDR3 has 18 amino acids. With 2 bases removed from V and 3 bases from J, the gap between germline ends came to 17 bases. Germline CDR1 is MGHRA and CDR2 is YSYEKL. CDR3 loop: CASSQRARAVDYNSPLHF. CDR3 coding DNA: TGCGCCAGCAGCCAACGGGCCCGAGCGGTAGACTATAATTCACCCCTCCACTTT.

This chain uses TRBV9 with TRBJ2-3, with 10 bases lining up with TRBD2. Germline V gene data show CDR1 as SGDLS and CDR2 as YYNGEE. There are 15 residues in the CDR3. Trimming at V came to 2 bases and at J to 0 bases, leaving 0 bases not matched to a gene. This chain's CDR3 is CASSVSGGSTDTQYF. CDR3 sequence (DNA): TGTGCCAGCAGCGTTAGCGGGGGGAGCACAGATACGCAGTATTTT.

The J gene is TRBJ1-1, the V gene TRBV5-6; 10 bases align to TRBD1. J gave up 7 bases and V 4 bases, and 7 bases lay outside the gene matches. Per germline, CDR1 SGHDT and CDR2 YYEEEE. This CDR3 contains 14 residues. In nucleotides, the CDR3 is TGTGCCAGCAGCCTGGACAGGGGGACCGATGAAGCTTTCTTT. As protein: CASSLDRGTDEAFF.

V usage is TRBV6-1 and J usage is TRBJ1-2, with D perhaps TRBD1 (5 bases). Per germline, CDR1 MNHNS and CDR2 SASEGT. V lost 11 bases and J 1 base, leaving 17 bases between the germline ends. The CDR3 length is 14 residues. The CDR3 DNA reads TGTGCCGCAAATTTAGTGGGGCGTAACTATGGCTACACCTTC. Translated: CAANLVGRNYGYTF.